The clone carrying this T cell receptor (beta chain) was detected only a few times. Its antigen is unknown. This entry is derived from a study of T-cell memory formation after mild COVID-19. Findings and caveats of the study: Of the contracting clones, CD4+ ones lay mainly in CM and EM, and CD8+ ones in EMRA.

5'RACE primed at constant segments yielded TCR alpha and TCR beta cDNA libraries bearing sample barcodes and UMIs. TCRdb used MiXCR to reprocess the 5' RACE reads, holding one entry per CDR3 protein. Among about 140,000 distinct CDR3 sequences, roughly 13% were seen once, and the ten largest hold about 27%. The CDR3 extends over 15 amino acids. V lost 3 bases and J lost 1, with 10 bases in between. This TCR was sampled from an adult woman who had mild COVID-19 (a few samples of this study predate the infection). Cell type and time point are not known. The V gene is TRBV12-3 or TRBV12-4, the J gene TRBJ2-4; unclear D gene. The sequenced sample was PBMCs or a T cell subset sorted from them (not recorded which). CDR3 in amino acids: CASSFYSGAKNIQYF. Written as DNA, the CDR3 is TGTGCCAGCAGTTTCTACAGTGGGGCCAAAAACATTCAGTACTTC.